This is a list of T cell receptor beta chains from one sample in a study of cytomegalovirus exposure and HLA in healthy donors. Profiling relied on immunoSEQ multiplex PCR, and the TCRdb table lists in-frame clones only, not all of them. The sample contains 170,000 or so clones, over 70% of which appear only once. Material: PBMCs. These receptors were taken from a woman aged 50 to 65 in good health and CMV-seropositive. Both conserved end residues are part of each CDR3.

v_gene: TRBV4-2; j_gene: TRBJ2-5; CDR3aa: CASSPGGSGRRAGETQYF
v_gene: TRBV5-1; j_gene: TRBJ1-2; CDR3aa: CASSLGQGFGYTF
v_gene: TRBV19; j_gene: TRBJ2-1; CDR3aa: CASSAVLAGGVNEQFF
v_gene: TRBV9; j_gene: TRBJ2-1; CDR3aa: CASSSTGTSGVPGQFF
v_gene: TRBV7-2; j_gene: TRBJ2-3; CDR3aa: CASSFVARDTQYF
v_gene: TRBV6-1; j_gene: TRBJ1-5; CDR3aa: CASISSGTRNQPQHF
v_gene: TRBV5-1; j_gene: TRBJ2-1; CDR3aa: CASSLLLALKFNEQFF
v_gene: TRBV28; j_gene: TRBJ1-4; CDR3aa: CASSSPGTARREKLFF
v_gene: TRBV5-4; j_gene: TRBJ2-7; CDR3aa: CASSLNRGGYEQYF
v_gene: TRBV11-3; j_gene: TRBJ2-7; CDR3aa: CASSRGGGTYEQYF
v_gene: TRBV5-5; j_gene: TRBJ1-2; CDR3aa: CASSLVLRRYGYTF
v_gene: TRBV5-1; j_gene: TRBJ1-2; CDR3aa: CASSLGTGTIGYTF
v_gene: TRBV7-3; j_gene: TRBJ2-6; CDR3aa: CASSSGGASGANGLTF
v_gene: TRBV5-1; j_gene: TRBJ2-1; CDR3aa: CASSLGLGGRNNEQFF
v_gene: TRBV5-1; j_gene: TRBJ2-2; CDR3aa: CASSLTGGFPGELFF
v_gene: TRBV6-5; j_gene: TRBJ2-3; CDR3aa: CASREWRGKTDTQYF
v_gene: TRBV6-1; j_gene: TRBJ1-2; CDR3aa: CASTPLEGDYGYTF
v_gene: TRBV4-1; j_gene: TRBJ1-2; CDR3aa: CASSQTGLPTYGYTF
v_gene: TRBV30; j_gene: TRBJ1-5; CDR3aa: CAWSPDRDQPQHF
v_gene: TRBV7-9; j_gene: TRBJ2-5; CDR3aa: CASSRAGWRETQYF
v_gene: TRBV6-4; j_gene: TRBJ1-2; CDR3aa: CASIDRAVNYGYTF
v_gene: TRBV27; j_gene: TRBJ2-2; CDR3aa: CASSLRGPNTGELFF
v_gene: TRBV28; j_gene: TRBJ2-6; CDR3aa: CASHGPGGANGLTF
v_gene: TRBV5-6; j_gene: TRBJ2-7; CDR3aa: CASSRSGRGSEQYF
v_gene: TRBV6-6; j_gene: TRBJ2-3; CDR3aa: CASGGLAGADTQYF
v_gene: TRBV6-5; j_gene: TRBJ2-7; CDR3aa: CASSAGTGRYEQYF
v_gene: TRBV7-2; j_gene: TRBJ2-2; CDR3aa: CASSLGGGGGELFF
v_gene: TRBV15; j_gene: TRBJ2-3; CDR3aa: CATSPAGRSTDTQYF
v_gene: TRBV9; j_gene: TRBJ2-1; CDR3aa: CASSTSGSYNEQFF
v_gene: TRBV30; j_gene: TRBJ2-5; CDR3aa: CAWCRTSAPGETQYF
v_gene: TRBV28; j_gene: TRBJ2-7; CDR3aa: CASSSSGRAGEQYF
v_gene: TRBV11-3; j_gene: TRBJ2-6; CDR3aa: CASRGGGVGANVLTF